The T cell receptor beta chain described here comes from a study of blood T cell repertoires in COVID-19. V lost 8 bases and J 1 base, leaving 11 bases between the germline ends. Germline V gene lookup returns CDR1 MNHNY and CDR2 SVGAGI (reference sequence). This CDR3 has 13 residues. Produced via immunoSEQ multiplex PCR; TCRdb's table is partial and in-frame only. Among 300,000 to 350,000 clones listed, around 89% were seen once. The source material was peripheral blood. The TCR comes from a woman in her thirties or forties with COVID-19, enrolled during active disease. The gene calls are TRBV6-6 and TRBJ1-1, with no clear D. The CDR3 DNA is TGTGCCAGCCCGCGCTCCGAGAACACTGAAGCTTTCTTT. This codes for CASPRSENTEAFF.